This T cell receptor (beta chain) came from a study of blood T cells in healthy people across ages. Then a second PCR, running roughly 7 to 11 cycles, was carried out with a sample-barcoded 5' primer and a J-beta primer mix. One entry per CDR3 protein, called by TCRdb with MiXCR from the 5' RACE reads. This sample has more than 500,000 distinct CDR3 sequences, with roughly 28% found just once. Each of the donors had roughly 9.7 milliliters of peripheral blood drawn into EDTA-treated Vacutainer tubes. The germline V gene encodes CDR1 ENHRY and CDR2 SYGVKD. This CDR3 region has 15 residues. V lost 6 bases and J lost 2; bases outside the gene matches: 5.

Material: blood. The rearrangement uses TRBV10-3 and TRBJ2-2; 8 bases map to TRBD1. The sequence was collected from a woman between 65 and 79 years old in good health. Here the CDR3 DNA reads TGTGCCATCAGCCCGACAGGGGTTAACACCGGGGAGCTGTTTTTT. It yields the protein CAISPTGVNTGELFF.